The 14 T cell receptor beta chains reported below all come from one sample, sequenced in a study of cytomegalovirus exposure and HLA in healthy donors (dated by TCRdb to about 2017). Libraries were prepared through the immunoSEQ multiplex PCR assay. A mixture of 60 forward primers for TCR Vbeta segments and 13 reverse primers for TCR Jbeta segments was used in the multiplex PCR. The table comes from immuneACCESS by way of TCRdb, which keeps in-frame sequences with V and J called. Part of the clones is missing from these tables; in studies checked, under half for an unresolved V gene and the rest for unknown reasons. In all, the sample holds about 160,000 clones, and under 80% of those were seen once. Together, the top ten hold around 1.5% of the sample. The sample comprised PBMCs. The receptors stem from a woman in her twenties or thirties in good health and CMV-seronegative.

The chain has TRBV9 and TRBJ2-1, with TRBD2 matching 10 bases. Germline assignment: CDR1 SGDLS and CDR2 YYNGEE. The ends lost 3 bases at V and 2 bases at J; junction bases unmatched: 2. The CDR3 spans 15 residues. This chain's CDR3 is CASSASGGPYNEQFF. CDR3 in DNA: TGTGCCAGCAGCGCTAGCGGGGGTCCCTACAATGAGCAGTTCTTC.

The chain carries TRBV7-3 and TRBJ1-2; D gene ambiguous. The germline V gene has CDR1 SGHTA and CDR2 FQGTGA. V was clipped by 2 bases and J by 0 bases, with 13 bases between them. CDR3 length: 16 amino acids. The CDR3 DNA sequence: TGTGCCAGCAGCTTAGGGCCGGATATAGCTAACTATGGCTACACCTTC. Its protein product is CASSLGPDIANYGYTF.

This clone was seen a single time. The chain couples TRBV7-2 to TRBJ2-7; D perhaps matches TRBD1 (5 bases). Trimming took off 5 bases at V and 2 bases at J, with 10 bases between the two ends. Germline CDR1 SGHTA, CDR2 FQGNSA. The CDR3 extends over 13 amino acids. The CDR3 DNA follows: TGTGCCAGCAGCAACAGGAGAACCTACGAGCAGTACTTC. This sequence encodes CASSNRRTYEQYF.

V and J are TRBV2 and TRBJ2-3, with TRBD1 identical over 7 bases. V was pared by 6 bases and J by 2 bases, with 8 bases of the junction left unmatched. The CDR3 has 15 residues. Germline V CDR1 and CDR2: SNHLY, FYNNEI. The CDR3 DNA reads TGTGCCAGCAGGGCCGCAGGGGGTTACACAGATACGCAGTATTTT. Residues: CASRAAGGYTDTQYF.

The CDR3 DNA reads TGTGCCAGCAGCTTCCGACAGGGGGAAAAACTGTTTTTT. Translating it yields CASSFRQGEKLFF. J is TRBJ1-4 and V is TRBV7-9; 8 nucleotides agree with TRBD1. The CDR3 consists of 13 residues. CDR1 is SEHNR and CDR2 is FQNEAQ in the germline V gene (reference sequence). J gave up 8 bases and V 3 bases, and 2 bases lay outside the gene matches.

This clone appeared once. V gene TRBV28 combines with J gene TRBJ1-1; D might be TRBD1 (6 bases). Trimming took off 4 bases at V and 5 bases at J, with 14 bases between the two ends. CDR1 is MDHEN, CDR2 SYDVKM, per germline. CDR3 length: 14 amino acids. The CDR3 coding sequence is TGTGCCAGCAGTTCCTCGACAGGATTAACTGAAGCTTTCTTT. It encodes CASSSSTGLTEAFF.

The CDR3 DNA is TGTGCCAGCAGTACCCGGACGGGAAACACTGAAGCTTTCTTT. It specifies CASSTRTGNTEAFF. V and J are TRBV6-5 and TRBJ1-1; unclear D gene. The length of the CDR3 is 14 residues. With 5 bases removed from V and 2 bases from J, the gap between germline ends came to 12 bases. Germline CDR1 and CDR2: MNHEY and SVGAGI.

A single count supports this clone. CDR3 in amino acids: CASSATGGDASYGYTF. The CDR3 nucleotides are TGCGCCAGCAGCGCTACAGGGGGCGACGCGAGCTATGGCTACACCTTC. The V gene is TRBV5-1, the J gene TRBJ1-2, with 9 bases aligning to TRBD1. The CDR3 contains 16 residues. V shed 4 bases, J shed 4 bases, and the junction held 11 bases outside the gene matches. Germline CDR1 is SGHRS and CDR2 is YFSETQ.

The chain links TRBV11-2 to TRBJ2-7; D possibly corresponds to TRBD2 (5 bases). This CDR3 contains 14 residues. Looked up from germline, CDR1 is SGHAT and CDR2 is FQNNGV. The V and J ends lost 1 base and 5 bases respectively, with 12 bases between them. The CDR3 loop reads CASSLVAERHEQYF. CDR3 sequence (DNA): TGTGCCAGCAGCTTAGTGGCGGAGCGGCACGAGCAGTACTTC.

The chain recombines TRBV6-5 with TRBJ2-7, with 7 bases fitting TRBD1. Germline V gives CDR1 MNHEY, CDR2 SVGAGI. V trimming: 5 bases; J trimming: 2 bases; junction bases outside the gene matches: 3. The CDR3 loop spans 13 amino acids. The CDR3 DNA is TGTGCCAGCAGTGGACAGGCCACCTACGAGCAGTACTTC. It yields the protein CASSGQATYEQYF.

In regard to this clone: At the DNA level, this CDR3 is encoded by other sequences in the same sample as well. The chain joins TRBV5-4 to TRBJ1-2; 7 bases align to TRBD1. Germline V gene lookup returns CDR1 SGHNT and CDR2 YYREEE (reference sequence). V shed 0 bases, J shed 0 bases, and the junction held 2 bases outside the gene matches. This CDR3 spans 15 amino acids. CDR3 protein: CASSLGGTANYGYTF. The CDR3 region has the DNA TGTGCCAGCAGCTTGGGAGGGACAGCTAACTATGGCTACACCTTC.

In its sample, this clone was seen a few times. It is likely a read error: a sequence one base away is far more abundant. The V call is TRBV9, the J call TRBJ2-2; 9 bases align to TRBD2. The CDR3 covers 16 residues. The germline V gene encodes CDR1 SGDLS and CDR2 YYNGEE. CDR3 amino acids: CASSVGSSGGFGGLFF. The DNA of the CDR3 is TGTGCCAGCAGCGTAGGAAGTAGCGGGGGTTTCGGGGGGCTGTTTTTT.

This clone came up a few times. CDR3 region: CAISFSDGGYEQYF. The CDR3 DNA sequence: TGTGCCATCAGCTTTTCGGACGGAGGATACGAGCAGTACTTC. The J gene is TRBJ2-5, the V gene TRBV10-3; D perhaps matches TRBD2 (5 bases). The DNA end is more similar to TRBJ2-7, so the J call may be wrong. The CDR3 has 14 residues. The germline gives CDR1 ENHRY, CDR2 SYGVKD.

The J gene is TRBJ2-1, the V gene TRBV19; D is possibly TRBD1 (6 bases). This CDR3 contains 12 residues. The V end lost 5 bases, the J end lost 9 bases, and 11 bases lay between the germline ends. Germline lookup yields CDR1 LNHDA and CDR2 SQIVND (reference sequence). CDR3 nucleotide sequence: TGTGCCAGTAGTCAACAGGGAATTGAGCAGTTCTTC. Amino acids: CASSQQGIEQFF.